Below, 29 T cell receptor beta chains from the same sample are listed, as sequenced in a study of blood T cell repertoires in COVID-19. TCRdb keeps only in-frame clones here, not all; method: immunoSEQ multiplex PCR. In the table there are some 130,000 clones, approximately 80% of which are singletons. Source material: peripheral blood. The receptors stem from a man aged 60-69 years who had recovered from COVID-19.

The gene calls are TRBV5-4 and TRBJ1-2; the match to TRBD1 covers 11 bases. J gave up 4 bases and V 0 bases, and 2 bases lay outside the gene matches. The germline gives CDR1 SGHNT, CDR2 YYREEE (reference sequence). The CDR3 covers 15 residues. CDR3 residues: CASSLAGTGGYGYTF. The CDR3, as DNA: TGTGCCAGCAGCTTGGCCGGGACAGGGGGCTATGGCTACACCTTC.

CDR3 nucleotides: TGCGCCAGCAGTGAGGGGACTAGCGGATTCTACGAGCAGTACTTC. Its protein is CASSEGTSGFYEQYF. The chain joins TRBV10-1 to TRBJ2-7, with TRBD2 matching over 11 bases. This CDR3 comprises 15 residues. J lost 3 bases, V lost 2 bases, and 3 bases had no gene match. CDR1 and CDR2 from the germline V gene are WNHNN and SYGVQD (reference sequence).

A word on this clone: The sample holds other DNA sequences that translate to the same CDR3. The chain carries TRBV11-2 and TRBJ2-1, with 8 nucleotides matching TRBD2. The CDR3 is 14 residues long. Germline trimming cut 11 bases from V and 10 bases from J; bases unmatched to any gene: 16. CDR1 and CDR2 from the germline V gene are SGHAT and FQNNGV. DNA for the CDR3: TGTGCCCGCCGCGTGCGGGGGGCGGGGGGCGAGCAGTTCTTC. Its translation is CARRVRGAGGEQFF.

The rearrangement joins TRBV19 to TRBJ1-1; TRBD1 is a possible D gene (5 bases). With 3 bases removed from V and 5 bases from J, the gap between germline ends came to 16 bases. This CDR3 spans 15 amino acids. CDR1 and CDR2 (germline): LNHDA, SQIVND (reference sequence). This CDR3 reads CASSIGARGGTEAFF. Here the CDR3 DNA reads TGTGCCAGTAGTATTGGGGCCCGCGGGGGGACTGAAGCTTTCTTT.

This clone was detected only once. The chain has TRBV28 and TRBJ1-2; 9 nucleotides match TRBD1. The V segment lost 3 bases and the J segment 2 bases; nucleotides outside the gene matches: 4. This CDR3 spans 15 amino acids. The germline V gene encodes CDR1 MDHEN and CDR2 SYDVKM. In nucleotides, the CDR3 is TGTGCCAGCAGTTTTGGAGGGACAGGGAACTATGGCTACACCTTC. Protein product: CASSFGGTGNYGYTF.

The gene calls are TRBV4-2 and TRBJ2-1; 7 bases match TRBD2. The germline V gene has CDR1 LGHNA and CDR2 YNFKEQ. Trimming took 4 bases from V and 2 from J; bases not matched to a gene: 8. The CDR3 is 16 residues long. The CDR3 bases are TGTGCCAGCAGCCCGCGCGGGGGAGTAACCTACAATGAGCAGTTCTTC. Its protein product is CASSPRGGVTYNEQFF.

The chain joins TRBV18 to TRBJ1-3; D remains ambiguous. Germline V gene sequence: CDR1 KGHSH, CDR2 LQKENI. The CDR3 runs 14 residues. The V end lost 3 bases, the J end lost 0 bases, and 6 bases lay between the germline ends. The CDR3 sequence: CASSPKSSGNTIYF. CDR3 coding DNA: TGTGCCAGCTCACCCAAGAGCTCTGGAAACACCATATATTTT.

The chain uses TRBV28 and TRBJ2-3, with TRBD1 identical over 10 bases. The CDR3 is 14 amino acids. Trimming took 10 bases from V and 4 from J; bases not matched to a gene: 8. Per germline, CDR1 MDHEN and CDR2 SYDVKM. CDR3 DNA sequence: TGTGCCACCCGGACAGGGGGAGGGTCAGATACGCAGTATTTT. This gives the protein CATRTGGGSDTQYF.

The chain combines TRBV10-3 with TRBJ1-2, with 9 bases lining up with TRBD1. The germline CDR1 and CDR2 sequences are ENHRY and SYGVKD. The CDR3 totals 16 residues. V dropped 4 bases and J dropped 6; count of bases not matched to a gene: 12. CDR3 bases: TGTGCCATCAGTGCCCCGGGACAGGGACGAGAGGATGGCTACACCTTC. It translates to CAISAPGQGREDGYTF.

This clone has a count of ten or more. The chain couples TRBV19 to TRBJ2-6; 8 bases agree with TRBD2. This CDR3 has 16 amino acids. Per the germline V gene, CDR1 is LNHDA and CDR2 is SQIVND (reference sequence). The trim removed 5 bases at V and 4 bases at J, leaving 7 bases unmatched. For the CDR3, the DNA is TGTGCCAGTAGTCCCGGGGGGGCCACAGGGGCCAACGTCCTGACTTTC. Its translation is CASSPGGATGANVLTF.

The V and J genes are TRBV7-2 and TRBJ2-1; 7 bases line up with TRBD2. CDR1 and CDR2 from the germline V gene are SGHTA and FQGNSA. The CDR3 spans 13 residues. The junction had 6 bases not matched to a gene; V was cut back by 1 base and J by 12 bases. In DNA, the CDR3 is TGTGCCAGCAGCTTAGGTGCGGGAGCCCCGCAGTTCTTC. This sequence encodes CASSLGAGAPQFF.

This chain uses TRBV19 with TRBJ1-1; tentative D call: TRBD1 (5 bases). Per germline, CDR1 LNHDA and CDR2 SQIVND (reference sequence). There are 15 residues in the CDR3. V was shortened by 5 bases and J by 0 bases, with 13 bases between the two germline ends. The chain's CDR3 is CASSYWQGVNTEAFF. The CDR3 DNA reads TGTGCCAGTAGTTATTGGCAGGGCGTGAACACTGAAGCTTTCTTT.

The J gene is TRBJ1-2, the V gene TRBV28; D possibly corresponds to TRBD1 (5 bases). Trimming removed 7 bases at V and 6 bases at J, with 21 bases between. In germline, CDR1 is MDHEN, CDR2 SYDVKM. The CDR3 is made up of 15 amino acids. The CDR3, as DNA: TGTGCCAGCACTGATGTAAACCGGGGGACTGATGGCTACACCTTC. It codes for CASTDVNRGTDGYTF.

The rearrangement joins TRBV9 to TRBJ2-2; a possible D gene is TRBD1 (6 bases). The CDR3 is 14 amino acids. CDR1 is SGDLS and CDR2 is YYNGEE in the germline V gene. Deletions cut 5 bases from V and 4 bases from J, with 12 bases between. This CDR3 reads CASRPGGSTGELFF. Written as DNA, the CDR3 is TGTGCCAGCAGACCTGGGGGCAGCACCGGGGAGCTGTTTTTT.

The V and J genes are TRBV3-1 (or the pseudogene TRBV3-2) and TRBJ1-1, with D possibly being TRBD1 (5 bases). Germline V gene data show CDR1 as LGHDT and CDR2 as YNNKEL (reference sequence). Trimming pared 1 base from V and 0 bases from J, leaving 12 bases between. The CDR3 loop spans 16 amino acids. CDR3 sequence (DNA): TGTGCCAGCAGCCAAGCTCGACAGAATATGAACACTGAAGCTTTCTTT. This gives the protein CASSQARQNMNTEAFF.

This chain links TRBV4-2 with TRBJ1-1, with 8 bases fitting TRBD1. The CDR3 length is 15 residues. Trimming took 5 bases from V and 2 from J; bases not matched to a gene: 7. Germline V gene sequence: CDR1 LGHNA, CDR2 YNFKEQ. The CDR3 DNA reads as TGTGCCAGCAGCGACAGGGGTCGGGGAAACACTGAAGCTTTCTTT. This sequence encodes CASSDRGRGNTEAFF.

J is TRBJ2-3 and V is TRBV5-6, with 13 positions matching TRBD2. Germline assignment: CDR1 SGHDT and CDR2 YYEEEE. This CDR3 has 17 residues. The junction had 4 bases not matched to a gene; V was cut back by 2 bases and J by 1 base. The CDR3 protein is CASSLAGLAGGTDTQYF. DNA of the CDR3: TGTGCCAGCAGCTTAGCAGGACTAGCGGGGGGCACAGATACGCAGTATTTT.

V usage is TRBV5-4 and J usage is TRBJ1-3; D gene ambiguous. Trimming took off 5 bases at V and 0 bases at J, with 3 bases between the two ends. This CDR3 contains 12 residues. CDR1 SGHNT and CDR2 YYREEE come from the germline V gene (reference sequence). The CDR3 protein is CASSYSGNTIYF. The CDR3 nucleotides read TGTGCCAGCAGTTACTCTGGAAACACCATATATTTT.

This chain joins TRBV24-1 and TRBJ2-3; 10 positions agree with TRBD2. The CDR3 runs 16 residues. V gave up 1 base and J gave up 1 base; unmatched junction bases: 1. The germline gives CDR1 KGHDR, CDR2 SFDVKD. Written as DNA, the CDR3 is TGTGCCACCAGTGATTTCGGGACTAGCGGCACAGATACGCAGTATTTT. Its protein product is CATSDFGTSGTDTQYF.

V is TRBV19 and J is TRBJ1-5; 8 nucleotides agree with TRBD1. V shed 4 bases and J 6 bases; nucleotides not matched to a gene: 2. CDR3 length: 13 amino acids. Germline CDR1 is LNHDA and CDR2 is SQIVND (reference sequence). DNA for the CDR3: TGTGCCAGTAGTACGGACAGGGCTCAGCCCCAGCATTTT. It is translated as CASSTDRAQPQHF.

This clone was seen a handful of times. This CDR3 is CASSKQGGREAFF. The CDR3 nucleotides read TGTGCCAGCAGCAAACAGGGGGGACGTGAAGCTTTCTTT. The gene calls are TRBV7-3 and TRBJ1-1; 8 bases are shared with TRBD1. The germline gives CDR1 SGHTA, CDR2 FQGTGA. After removal of 5 bases from V and 7 bases from J, the junction contained 6 bases not matched to a gene. There are 13 residues in the CDR3.

This clone has just one count. The CDR3 DNA is TGTGCCAGCAGTCTAGCAAGCAATCAGCCCCAGCATTTT. This codes for CASSLASNQPQHF. The rearrangement uses TRBV6-6 and TRBJ1-5; D gene unclear. Germline loops: CDR1 MNHNY, CDR2 SVGAGI (reference sequence). V gave up 5 bases and J gave up 1 base, with 6 bases separating them. This CDR3 is 13 amino acids long.

The rearrangement uses TRBV21-1 and TRBJ1-1. TRBV21-1 is a listed pseudogene. This CDR3 contains 13 residues. This CDR3 reads CASRPSRDTEAFF. In DNA, the CDR3 is TGTGCCAGCAGGCCCTCCCGGGACACTGAAGCTTTCTTT.

This chain connects TRBV5-5 to TRBJ1-1; no firm D call. With 2 bases removed from V and 0 bases from J, the gap between germline ends came to 5 bases. Germline V CDR1 and CDR2: SGHKS, YYEKEE (reference sequence). The CDR3 loop spans 13 amino acids. CDR3 loop: CASSFFLNTEAFF. Written as DNA, the CDR3 is TGTGCCAGCAGCTTCTTTTTGAACACTGAAGCTTTCTTT.

The V gene is TRBV9, the J gene TRBJ2-2, with 11 bases matching TRBD1. Germline lookup yields CDR1 SGDLS and CDR2 YYNGEE. Trimming removed 0 bases from V and 5 bases from J; junction bases left unmatched: 3. This CDR3 comprises 16 residues. The CDR3 spells CASSVARDRGTGELFF. CDR3 DNA sequence: TGTGCCAGCAGCGTAGCCAGGGACAGGGGGACCGGGGAGCTGTTTTTT.

The chain uses TRBV7-2 and TRBJ2-1, with D tentatively TRBD2 (6 bases). This CDR3 has 14 residues. Germline loops: CDR1 SGHTA, CDR2 FQGNSA. Trimming took off 2 bases at V and 7 bases at J, with 12 bases between the two ends. This CDR3 is CASSLRGTPNEQFF. CDR3 DNA: TGTGCCAGCAGCTTACGCGGGACTCCAAATGAGCAGTTCTTC.

J is TRBJ1-3 and V is TRBV11-2; a possible D gene is TRBD1 (5 bases). This CDR3 spans 16 amino acids. Deletions cut 3 bases from V and 7 bases from J, with 19 bases between. The germline CDR1 and CDR2 sequences are SGHAT and FQNNGV. This CDR3 is CASSFDQQAPWNTIYF. As DNA, the CDR3 is TGTGCCAGCAGCTTCGACCAACAGGCCCCTTGGAACACCATATATTTT.

The rearrangement joins TRBV9 to TRBJ2-1; 14 positions match TRBD2. In germline, CDR1 is SGDLS, CDR2 YYNGEE. The CDR3 loop spans 17 amino acids. V trimming: 2 bases; J trimming: 2 bases; junction bases outside the gene matches: 3. Here the CDR3 reads CASSVGLAGGAYNEQFF. Here the CDR3 DNA reads TGTGCCAGCAGCGTCGGACTAGCGGGAGGTGCCTACAATGAGCAGTTCTTC.

This clone has more than one count but fewer than ten. J is TRBJ1-1 and V is TRBV12-3 or TRBV12-4; 7 bases fit TRBD1. CDR3 length equals 13 residues. The V and J ends lost 6 bases and 8 bases, in that order; junction bases with no gene match: 9. CDR3 loop: CASSTRGQAEAFF. The CDR3 DNA reads TGTGCCAGCAGCACCCGCGGACAGGCCGAAGCTTTCTTT.